Here is one T cell receptor (beta chain) with its context. This sample was included in a study of shared clonotypes between healthy human individuals. Study at large: Researchers drew samples from a couple of women and a few men aged 18 to 49.

Original analysis: Junction-only sequences without quality scores were provided by ImmunoSEQ, so filtering was different. The data were produced by immunoSEQ multiplex PCR, yet TCRdb's version contains in-frame clones alone and is incomplete. The D gene and trimming were derived from the DNA, and the V and J assignments and clone size from that table. The table lists millions of clones, roughly 92% of them singletons. The CDR3 is made up of 16 amino acids. Trimming cost V 4 bases and J 4 bases; bases outside gene matches: 13. CDR1 is MNHNS and CDR2 is SASEGT in the germline V gene. The rearrangement joins TRBV6-1 to TRBJ2-7; TRBD2 agrees at 7 bases. The specimen sequenced was naive CD4+ T cells sorted from blood. The sample's subset: CD45RA+ positively selected. The sequence derives from a man between 18 and 29 years old in good health. This CDR3 is CASSGRSAGAVYEQYF. CDR3 nucleotide sequence: TGTGCCAGCAGTGGGAGGTCGGCGGGAGCGGTGTACGAGCAGTACTTC.